The rows below give T cell receptor beta chains drawn from one sample of a study of T cells after somatic rescue of genetic block. Some clones are missing from TCRdb's copy, which holds only in-frame ones; the method was immunoSEQ multiplex PCR. The sample yields about 88,000 clones, 75% to 90% seen once. The sequenced sample was peripheral blood mononuclear cells (PBMCs). The source is a woman under 30. Each CDR3 is given with its conserved first and last residue. Each record gives: clone size, J gene, D gene, V gene, CDR3 protein, CDR3 DNA. D genes are given only for firm matches. Clone size is stated in some rows and not others, as once, few, many or a class when expanded.

clone size: NA
J gene: TRBJ2-1
D gene: TRBD2
V gene: TRBV9
CDR3 protein: CASSVQGTSDEQFF
CDR3 DNA: TGTGCCAGCAGCGTACAGGGGACTAGCGATGAGCAGTTCTTC

clone size: NA
J gene: TRBJ1-1
D gene: TRBD1
V gene: TRBV5-8
CDR3 protein: CASSPARDRLNTEAFF
CDR3 DNA: TGTGCCAGCAGCCCGGCCCGGGACAGACTGAACACTGAAGCTTTCTTT

clone size: NA
J gene: TRBJ2-2
D gene: NA
V gene: TRBV5-6
CDR3 protein: CASSSPPGHLTGELFF
CDR3 DNA: TGTGCCAGCAGCTCCCCCCCGGGACACCTTACCGGGGAGCTGTTTTTT

clone size: NA
J gene: TRBJ2-5
D gene: NA
V gene: TRBV5-5
CDR3 protein: CASSARAGRQETQYF
CDR3 DNA: TGTGCCAGCAGCGCCCGGGCGGGCCGCCAAGAGACCCAGTACTTC

clone size: NA
J gene: TRBJ1-2
D gene: NA
V gene: TRBV28
CDR3 protein: CASSLPREDNYGYTF
CDR3 DNA: TGTGCCAGCAGTTTACCCAGGGAAGATAACTATGGCTACACCTTC

clone size: once
J gene: TRBJ2-2
D gene: TRBD1
V gene: TRBV19
CDR3 protein: CASSPTGSGTGELFF
CDR3 DNA: TGTGCCAGTAGTCCGACAGGGTCTGGCACCGGGGAGCTGTTTTTT

clone size: NA
J gene: TRBJ1-2
D gene: NA
V gene: TRBV5-8
CDR3 protein: CASRVLRVAGYGYTF
CDR3 DNA: TGTGCCAGCAGGGTCCTACGGGTTGCGGGCTATGGCTACACCTTC

clone size: NA
J gene: TRBJ2-5
D gene: NA
V gene: TRBV7-3
CDR3 protein: CASSVDRGTQYF
CDR3 DNA: TGTGCCAGCAGCGTCGACAGAGGGACCCAGTACTTC

clone size: NA
J gene: TRBJ1-2
D gene: TRBD1
V gene: TRBV19
CDR3 protein: CASCPGTGSNGYTF
CDR3 DNA: TGTGCCAGTTGCCCGGGGACAGGGAGTAATGGCTACACCTTC

clone size: few
J gene: TRBJ1-2
D gene: TRBD1
V gene: TRBV10-3
CDR3 protein: CAISGQGDRGYGYTF
CDR3 DNA: TGTGCCATCAGTGGCCAGGGCGACAGGGGATATGGCTACACCTTC

clone size: NA
J gene: TRBJ2-4
D gene: NA
V gene: TRBV5-5
CDR3 protein: CASSRLGGQEAKNIQYF
CDR3 DNA: TGTGCCAGCAGCCGTCTGGGGGGGCAGGAGGCCAAAAACATTCAGTACTTC

clone size: once
J gene: TRBJ1-1
D gene: NA
V gene: TRBV19
CDR3 protein: CASSIDLQQGNQATEAFF
CDR3 DNA: TGTGCCAGTAGTATAGATTTACAACAGGGAAACCAGGCCACTGAAGCTTTCTTT

clone size: NA
J gene: TRBJ2-7
D gene: NA
V gene: TRBV19
CDR3 protein: CASSIHGPSYEQYF
CDR3 DNA: TGTGCCAGTAGTATACATGGGCCTTCCTACGAGCAGTACTTC

clone size: NA
J gene: TRBJ1-2
D gene: NA
V gene: TRBV2
CDR3 protein: CASITGAGGYTF
CDR3 DNA: TGTGCCAGCATCACTGGAGCCGGGGGCTACACCTTC

clone size: NA
J gene: TRBJ2-7
D gene: NA
V gene: TRBV6-5
CDR3 protein: CASSYSNRYEQYF
CDR3 DNA: TGTGCCAGCAGTTACTCGAATAGGTACGAGCAGTACTTC

clone size: once
J gene: TRBJ1-5
D gene: TRBD1
V gene: TRBV19
CDR3 protein: CASSLHLGRGRLARGQPQHF
CDR3 DNA: TGTGCCAGTAGTCTCCACCTGGGCAGGGGGCGATTGGCGAGAGGTCAGCCCCAGCATTTT

clone size: NA
J gene: TRBJ1-1
D gene: NA
V gene: TRBV15
CDR3 protein: CATSRDHVLNTEAFF
CDR3 DNA: TGTGCCACCAGCAGAGATCACGTACTGAACACTGAAGCTTTCTTT

clone size: NA
J gene: TRBJ2-7
D gene: TRBD2
V gene: TRBV6-6
CDR3 protein: CASSYKRERVIYEQYF
CDR3 DNA: TGTGCCAGCAGTTATAAGCGGGAGAGGGTTATCTACGAGCAGTACTTC

clone size: NA
J gene: TRBJ2-7
D gene: NA
V gene: TRBV13
CDR3 protein: CASSLEASVEQYF
CDR3 DNA: TGTGCCAGCAGCTTAGAGGCTAGCGTCGAGCAGTACTTC

clone size: NA
J gene: TRBJ1-5
D gene: NA
V gene: TRBV6-1
CDR3 protein: CASSLLGSNQPQHF
CDR3 DNA: TGTGCCAGCAGCTTACTAGGGAGCAATCAGCCCCAGCATTTT

clone size: NA
J gene: TRBJ2-2
D gene: TRBD2
V gene: TRBV11-2
CDR3 protein: CASSPGLVGTTGELFF
CDR3 DNA: TGTGCCAGCAGCCCTGGACTAGTCGGGACCACCGGGGAGCTGTTTTTT

clone size: few
J gene: TRBJ2-3
D gene: NA
V gene: TRBV5-5
CDR3 protein: CASSFWALSTDTQYF
CDR3 DNA: TGTGCCAGCAGCTTTTGGGCTTTGAGCACAGATACGCAGTATTTT

clone size: NA
J gene: TRBJ2-7
D gene: NA
V gene: TRBV18
CDR3 protein: CASSPSRQVSYEQYF
CDR3 DNA: TGTGCCAGCTCACCGTCACGGCAGGTCTCCTACGAGCAGTACTTC

clone size: NA
J gene: TRBJ2-1
D gene: TRBD2
V gene: TRBV7-2
CDR3 protein: CASSSSPGLVSNEQFF
CDR3 DNA: TGTGCCAGCAGCTCCTCGCCGGGACTAGTTAGCAATGAGCAGTTCTTC

clone size: NA
J gene: TRBJ2-2
D gene: NA
V gene: TRBV19
CDR3 protein: CASSILRAGTGELFF
CDR3 DNA: TGTGCCAGTAGTATCCTCCGGGCTGGGACCGGGGAGCTGTTTTTT

clone size: NA
J gene: TRBJ2-5
D gene: TRBD2
V gene: TRBV5-6
CDR3 protein: CASSPPGLAGARETQYF
CDR3 DNA: TGTGCCAGCAGCCCCCCGGGACTAGCGGGAGCTCGGGAGACCCAGTACTTC

clone size: NA
J gene: TRBJ2-1
D gene: TRBD2
V gene: TRBV5-1
CDR3 protein: CASRVLAGGPSSYNEQFF
CDR3 DNA: TGCGCCAGCAGGGTACTAGCGGGAGGGCCGAGCTCCTACAATGAGCAGTTCTTC

clone size: NA
J gene: TRBJ2-1
D gene: TRBD2
V gene: TRBV4-1
CDR3 protein: CASSQGLAGYNEQFF
CDR3 DNA: TGCGCCAGCAGCCAGGGACTAGCGGGTTACAATGAGCAGTTCTTC

clone size: once
J gene: TRBJ2-2
D gene: NA
V gene: TRBV14
CDR3 protein: CASSQGPWLASTGELFF
CDR3 DNA: TGTGCCAGCAGCCAAGGCCCTTGGCTAGCGAGCACCGGGGAGCTGTTTTTT